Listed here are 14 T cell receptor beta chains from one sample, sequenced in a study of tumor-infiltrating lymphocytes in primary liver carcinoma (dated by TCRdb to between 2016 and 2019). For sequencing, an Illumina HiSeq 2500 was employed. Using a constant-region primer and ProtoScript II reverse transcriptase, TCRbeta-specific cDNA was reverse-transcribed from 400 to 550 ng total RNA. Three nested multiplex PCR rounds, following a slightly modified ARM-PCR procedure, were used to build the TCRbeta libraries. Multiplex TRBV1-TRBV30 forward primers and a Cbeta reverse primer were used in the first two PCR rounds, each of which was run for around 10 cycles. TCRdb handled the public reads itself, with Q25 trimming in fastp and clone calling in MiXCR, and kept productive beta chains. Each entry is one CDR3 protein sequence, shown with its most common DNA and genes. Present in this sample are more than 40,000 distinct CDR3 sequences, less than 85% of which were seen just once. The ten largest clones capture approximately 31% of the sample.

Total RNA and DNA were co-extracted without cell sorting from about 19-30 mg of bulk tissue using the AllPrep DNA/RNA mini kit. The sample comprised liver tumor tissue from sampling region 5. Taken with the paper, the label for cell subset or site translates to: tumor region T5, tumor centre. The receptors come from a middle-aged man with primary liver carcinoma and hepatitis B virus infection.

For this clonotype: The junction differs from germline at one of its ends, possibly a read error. The CDR3 spells CASSQDAGYRETHCF. Here the CDR3 DNA reads TGTGCCAGCAGCCAAGACGCGGGTTACAGGGAGACCCATTGCTTC. V usage is TRBV14 and J usage is TRBJ2-5, with D tentatively TRBD1 (6 bases). The germline gives CDR1 SGHDN, CDR2 FVKESK. The length of the CDR3 is 15 residues.

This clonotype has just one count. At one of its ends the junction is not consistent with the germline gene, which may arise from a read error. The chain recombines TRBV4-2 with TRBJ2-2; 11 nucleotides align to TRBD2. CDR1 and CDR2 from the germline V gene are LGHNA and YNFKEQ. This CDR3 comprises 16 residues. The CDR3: CTSSQVLAGDAGELFF. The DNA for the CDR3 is TGTACCAGTAGCCAAGTACTAGCGGGAGACGCCGGGGAGCTGTTTTTT.

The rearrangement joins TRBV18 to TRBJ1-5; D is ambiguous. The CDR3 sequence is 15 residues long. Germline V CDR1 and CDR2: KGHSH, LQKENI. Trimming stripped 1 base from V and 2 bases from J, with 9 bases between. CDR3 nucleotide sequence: TGTGCCAGCTCACCACAGGGCGACGGCAATCAGCCCCAGCATTTT. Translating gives CASSPQGDGNQPQHF.

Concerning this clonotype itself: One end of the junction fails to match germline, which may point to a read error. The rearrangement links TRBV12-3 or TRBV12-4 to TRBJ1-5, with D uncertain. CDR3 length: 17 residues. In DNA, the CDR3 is TGTGCCAGCTGCCTTCTGATGGTCGGGATAAGCAATCTGCCCCAGCATTTT. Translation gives CASCLLMVGISNLPQHF.

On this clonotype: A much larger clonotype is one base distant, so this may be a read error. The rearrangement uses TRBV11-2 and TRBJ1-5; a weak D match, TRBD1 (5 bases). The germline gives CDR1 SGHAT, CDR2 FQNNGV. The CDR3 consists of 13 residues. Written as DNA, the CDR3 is TGTGCCAGCAGCTTAAGGGGCGATCAGGCCCAGCATTTT. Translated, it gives CASSLRGDQAQHF.

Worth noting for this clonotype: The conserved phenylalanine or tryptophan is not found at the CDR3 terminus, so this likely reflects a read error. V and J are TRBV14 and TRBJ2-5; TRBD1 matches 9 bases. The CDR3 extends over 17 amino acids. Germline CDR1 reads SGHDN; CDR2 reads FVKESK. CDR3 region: CASSLADRGMFEETQYL. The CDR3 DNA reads TGTGCCAGCAGCCTCGCCGACAGGGGGATGTTCGAAGAGACGCAGTACCTC.

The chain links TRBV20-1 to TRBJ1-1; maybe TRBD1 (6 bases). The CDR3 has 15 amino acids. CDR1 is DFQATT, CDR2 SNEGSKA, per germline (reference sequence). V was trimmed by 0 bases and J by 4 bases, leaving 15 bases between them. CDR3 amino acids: CSAREGGWIGTEAFF. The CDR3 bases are TGCAGTGCTAGAGAAGGGGGGTGGATTGGCACTGAAGCTTTCTTT.

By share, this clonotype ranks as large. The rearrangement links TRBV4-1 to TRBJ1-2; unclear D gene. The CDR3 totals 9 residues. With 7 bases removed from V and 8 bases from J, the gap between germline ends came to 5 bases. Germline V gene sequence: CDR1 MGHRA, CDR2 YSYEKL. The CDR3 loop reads CASKPGYTF. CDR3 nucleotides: TGCGCCAGCAAACCGGGCTACACCTTC.

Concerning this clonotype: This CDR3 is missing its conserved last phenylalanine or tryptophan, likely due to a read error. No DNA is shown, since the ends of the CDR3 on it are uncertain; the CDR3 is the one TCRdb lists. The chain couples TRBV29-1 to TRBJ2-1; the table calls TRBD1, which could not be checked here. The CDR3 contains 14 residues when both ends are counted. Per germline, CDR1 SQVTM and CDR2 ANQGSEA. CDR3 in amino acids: CSGLPGQGVDEKFL.

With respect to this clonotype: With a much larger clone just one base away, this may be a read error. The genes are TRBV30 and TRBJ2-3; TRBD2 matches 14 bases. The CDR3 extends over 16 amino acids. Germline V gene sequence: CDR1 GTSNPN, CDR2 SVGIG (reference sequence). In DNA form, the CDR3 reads TGTGCCTGGAGTAAGGGACTAGCGGGAGATACAGATACGCGGTATTTT. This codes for CAWSKGLAGDTDTRYF. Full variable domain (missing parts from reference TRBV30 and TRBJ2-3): SQTIHQWPATLVQPVGSPLSLECTVEGTSNPNLYWYRQAAGRGLQLLFYSVGIGQISSEVPQNLSASRPQDRQFILSSKKLLLSDSGFYLCAWSKGLAGDTDTRYFGPGTRLTVL.

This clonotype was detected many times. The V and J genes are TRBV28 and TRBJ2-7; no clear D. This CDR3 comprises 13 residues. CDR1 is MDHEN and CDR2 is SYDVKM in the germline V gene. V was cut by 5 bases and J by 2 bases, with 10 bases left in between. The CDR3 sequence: CASSKAVAYEQYF. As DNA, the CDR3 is TGTGCCAGCAGTAAGGCAGTGGCCTACGAGCAGTACTTC.

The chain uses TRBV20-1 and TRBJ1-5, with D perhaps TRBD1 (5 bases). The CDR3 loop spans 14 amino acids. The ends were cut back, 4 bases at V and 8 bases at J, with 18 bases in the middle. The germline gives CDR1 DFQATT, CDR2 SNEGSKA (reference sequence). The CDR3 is CSATVKRGREPQHF. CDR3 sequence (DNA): TGCAGTGCTACCGTAAAAAGGGGAAGGGAGCCCCAGCATTTT.

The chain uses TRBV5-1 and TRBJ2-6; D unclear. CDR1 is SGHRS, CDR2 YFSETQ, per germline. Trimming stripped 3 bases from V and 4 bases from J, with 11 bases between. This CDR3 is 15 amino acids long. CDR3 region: CASSSDYSGANVLTF. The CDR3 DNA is TGCGCCAGCAGCTCGGATTACTCCGGGGCCAACGTCCTGACTTTC.

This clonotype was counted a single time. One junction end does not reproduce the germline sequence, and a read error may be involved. Written as DNA, the CDR3 is TGTGTCAGCAGCTTAGCGGCTAGAGAATACGTGCAGTACTTC. This encodes CVSSLAAREYVQYF. V gene TRBV11-2 combines with J gene TRBJ2-7; possible D gene TRBD2, 6 bases. The CDR3 consists of 14 residues. From germline, CDR1 is SGHAT and CDR2 FQNNGV.